A few counts support the clone carrying this T cell receptor beta chain. The sample is drawn from a study of T-cell memory formation after mild COVID-19. Constant-segment primers were used for 5'RACE, and the resulting TCR alpha and TCR beta cDNA libraries carried sample barcodes and UMIs. One entry per CDR3 protein, called by TCRdb with MiXCR from the 5' RACE reads. Of 100,000 to 150,000 distinct CDR3 sequences in the sample, approximately 15% were seen once. The CDR3 loop spans 16 amino acids. Unmatched junction bases numbered 2, after V lost 0 bases and J lost 3 bases. CDR1 and CDR2 from the germline V gene are SGHRS and YFSETQ.

This sequence joins TRBV5-1 and TRBJ1-4; 10 bases fit TRBD1. This receptor was identified in a man aged 18 to 29 who had mild COVID-19 (a few samples of this study predate the infection). Cell type and time point are not known. The source material was PBMCs or a T cell subset sorted from them (not recorded which). CDR3 protein: CASSLGDRGPNEKLFF. CDR3 coding DNA: TGCGCCAGCAGCTTGGGTGACAGGGGGCCTAATGAAAAACTGTTTTTT.